These 30 T cell receptor beta chains were sequenced from one sample in a study of OX40 agonist ivuxolimab in advanced cancers. The library came from the immunoSEQ multiplex PCR assay. TCRdb provides this immuneACCESS table in a form limited to in-frame rearrangements. Some clones are lacking; in checked studies, under half of them reflect an unresolved V gene, and why the rest are absent is not known. The sample has 25,000 or so clones on record, roughly 73% of them singletons. Approximately 18% of the sample is held by the ten biggest clonotypes. The sequencing used CD4+ or CD8+ T cells sorted from blood, collected in a trial of the OX40 agonist ivuxolimab. The receptor set was obtained from an adult with an advanced solid tumor such as melanoma, head and neck, liver or kidney cancer.

The chain recombines TRBV2 with TRBJ2-7; D is unresolved. This CDR3 has 10 residues. The V gene lost 4 bases and the J gene lost 5 bases, with 3 bases spanning the gap. The germline gives CDR1 SNHLY, CDR2 FYNNEI. The CDR3 region has the DNA TGTGCCAGCAGTGGTGACGAGCAGTACTTC. Translated, it gives CASSGDEQYF.

The genes are TRBV25-1 and TRBJ2-3; maybe TRBD2 (5 bases). The V and J ends lost 2 bases and 2 bases respectively, with 14 bases between them. The germline V gene has CDR1 MGHDK and CDR2 SYGVNS. This CDR3 is 16 amino acids long. The CDR3 region has the DNA TGTGCCAGCAGTGAACGTAAAGGGAGACCCACAGATACGCAGTATTTT. It encodes CASSERKGRPTDTQYF.

In its sample, this clone was seen a few times. This chain joins TRBV28 and TRBJ2-1, with 11 positions matching TRBD2. This CDR3 is built from 14 residues. V lost 8 bases, J lost 4 bases, and 4 bases stayed unmatched. Germline V lookup: CDR1 MDHEN, CDR2 SYDVKM. CDR3 in DNA: TGTGCCAGCGTTACTAGCGGGGGATACAATGAGCAGTTCTTC. It is translated as CASVTSGGYNEQFF.

The chain couples TRBV6-1 to TRBJ1-1; D is unresolved. V was pared by 7 bases and J by 1 base, with 10 bases between. The germline gives CDR1 MNHNS, CDR2 SASEGT. This CDR3 comprises 13 residues. The chain's CDR3 is CASTALGNTEAFF. The CDR3 coding sequence is TGTGCCAGCACTGCGTTGGGGAACACTGAAGCTTTCTTT.

The rearrangement links TRBV6-1 to TRBJ1-6; 9 bases fit TRBD1. With V trimmed by 6 bases and J by 9 bases, 6 bases remained unmatched. The CDR3 is 14 amino acids. Germline V CDR1 and CDR2: MNHNS, SASEGT. Here the CDR3 reads CASRQGAIASPLHF. CDR3 nucleotide sequence: TGTGCCAGCAGACAGGGGGCGATAGCTTCACCCCTCCACTTT.

The chain links TRBV7-9 to TRBJ1-2; D gene unclear. The CDR3 spans 12 residues. Trimming removed 1 base from V and 9 bases from J, with 9 bases in between. CDR1 SEHNR and CDR2 FQNEAQ come from the germline V gene (reference sequence). In DNA, the CDR3 is TGTGCCAGCAGCTTAGGCCCGGAGAGCTACACCTTC. The encoded protein is CASSLGPESYTF. Supplemented by reference TRBV7-9 and TRBJ1-2, the full variable domain reads DTGVSQNPRHKITKRGQNVTFRCDPISEHNRLYWYRQTLGQGPEFLTYFQNEAQLEKSRLLSDRFSAERPKGSFSTLEIQRTEQGDSAMYLCASSLGPESYTFGSGTRLTVV.

The rearrangement uses TRBV14 and TRBJ2-2, with D possibly matching TRBD1 (5 bases). V was trimmed by 0 bases and J by 2 bases, leaving 13 bases between them. Germline loops: CDR1 SGHDN, CDR2 FVKESK. This CDR3 comprises 17 residues. The CDR3 region is CASSQEGLTVNTGELFF. The CDR3 DNA is TGTGCCAGCAGCCAAGAAGGGCTGACAGTCAACACCGGGGAGCTGTTTTTT. Based on the CDR3 plus reference TRBV14 and TRBJ2-2, the full variable domain is EAGVTQFPSHSVIEKGQTVTLRCDPISGHDNLYWYRRVMGKEIKFLLHFVKESKQDESGMPNNRFLAERTGGTYSTLKVQPAELEDSGVYFCASSQEGLTVNTGELFFGEGSRLTVL.

The gene calls are TRBV14 and TRBJ1-5; D is unresolved. From germline, CDR1 is SGHDN and CDR2 FVKESK. Trimming took 2 bases from V and 2 from J, leaving 7 bases between them. CDR3 length: 14 amino acids. The CDR3 DNA reads as TGTGCCAGCAGCCAACGGGGAGGCAATCAGCCCCAGCATTTT. As protein: CASSQRGGNQPQHF.

The chain links TRBV7-9 to TRBJ2-3; D gene ambiguous. This CDR3 has 16 residues. Deletions cut 1 base from V and 6 bases from J, with 17 bases between. The germline V gene has CDR1 SEHNR and CDR2 FQNEAQ (reference sequence). This CDR3 is CASSLEIGRPRDTQYF. CDR3 DNA sequence: TGTGCCAGCAGCTTAGAGATCGGACGCCCGCGGGATACGCAGTATTTT. Looking up the rest from reference TRBV7-9 and TRBJ2-3 gives the full variable domain: DTGVSQNPRHKITKRGQNVTFRCDPISEHNRLYWYRQTLGQGPEFLTYFQNEAQLEKSRLLSDRFSAERPKGSFSTLEIQRTEQGDSAMYLCASSLEIGRPRDTQYFGPGTRLTVL.

The chain is built from TRBV9 and TRBJ1-2, with TRBD1 identical over 11 bases. Unmatched junction bases numbered 15, after V lost 4 bases and J lost 7 bases. The CDR3 sequence is 17 residues long. Germline CDR1 SGDLS, CDR2 YYNGEE. The CDR3 sequence: CASSPEDRGHSLGGYTF. CDR3 coding DNA: TGTGCCAGCAGCCCCGAGGACAGGGGGCACTCCCTAGGTGGCTACACCTTC.

This clone came up a few times. The chain employs TRBV5-6 and TRBJ1-1, with 11 positions matching TRBD1. CDR1 is SGHDT, CDR2 YYEEEE, per germline. CDR3 size: 16 residues. After removal of 3 bases from V and 6 bases from J, the junction contained 10 bases not matched to a gene. CDR3 sequence reads: CASSWPRDRGRAEAFF. The CDR3 nucleotides are TGTGCCAGCAGCTGGCCCCGGGACAGGGGGAGGGCTGAAGCTTTCTTT.

This clone has a single count. The genes are TRBV6-5 and TRBJ2-1; TRBD2 matches 9 bases. The length of the CDR3 is 16 residues. The trim removed 2 bases at V and 6 bases at J, leaving 8 bases unmatched. CDR1 and CDR2 (germline): MNHEY, SVGAGI. The CDR3 DNA follows: TGTGCCAGCAGTTACCCCGCTGGCGGGGGGGCCAATGAGCAGTTCTTC. Protein product: CASSYPAGGGANEQFF.

The chain combines TRBV7-8 with TRBJ1-5; D not resolved. CDR1 and CDR2 (germline): SGHVS, FQNEAQ. Trimming removed 5 bases from V and 2 bases from J, with 16 bases in between. CDR3 size: 16 residues. CDR3 protein: CASSPSGVIGNQPQHF. The DNA for the CDR3 is TGTGCCAGCAGCCCCTCTGGAGTAATTGGCAATCAGCCCCAGCATTTT. Drawing the rest from reference TRBV7-8 and TRBJ1-5, the complete variable domain is GAGVSQSPRYKVAKRGQDVALRCDPISGHVSLFWYQQALGQGPEFLTYFQNEAQLDKSGLPSDRFFAERPEGSVSTLKIQRTQQEDSAVYLCASSPSGVIGNQPQHFGDGTRLSIL.

This clone was seen a few times. The chain employs TRBV5-5 and TRBJ1-2; 7 nucleotides match TRBD1. V was pared by 3 bases and J by 4 bases, with 6 bases of the junction left unmatched. From germline, CDR1 is SGHKS and CDR2 YYEKEE (reference sequence). The CDR3 consists of 14 residues. The CDR3 protein is CASSSGGTSYGYTF. The CDR3 region has the DNA TGTGCCAGCAGCTCAGGGGGAACCAGCTATGGCTACACCTTC.

Only a few counts were recorded for this clone. V gene TRBV11-2 combines with J gene TRBJ2-1, with 12 bases that match TRBD2. Looked up from germline, CDR1 is SGHAT and CDR2 is FQNNGV. The length of the CDR3 is 15 residues. V dropped 5 bases and J dropped 5; count of bases not matched to a gene: 4. This chain's CDR3 is CASSRLAGANNEQFF. The DNA for the CDR3 is TGTGCCAGCAGCCGACTAGCGGGGGCCAACAATGAGCAGTTCTTC.

The chain recombines TRBV19 with TRBJ2-5, with 8 bases fitting TRBD2. The trim removed 6 bases at V and 8 bases at J, leaving 11 bases unmatched. This CDR3 has 14 amino acids. Germline lookup yields CDR1 LNHDA and CDR2 SQIVND (reference sequence). The CDR3 region has the DNA TGTGCCAGTAGCCCTACCCAGCGGGGGAAAACCCAGTACTTC. Translated, it gives CASSPTQRGKTQYF.

V usage is TRBV30 and J usage is TRBJ1-2; unclear D gene. Per the germline V gene, CDR1 is GTSNPN and CDR2 is SVGIG (reference sequence). V lost 2 bases to trimming and J lost 7 bases, with 11 bases between them. This CDR3 is 12 amino acids long. This CDR3 is CAWSWAVGGYTF. For the CDR3, the DNA is TGTGCCTGGAGTTGGGCAGTTGGTGGCTACACCTTC.

The CDR3 here is CASSPRDRITGELFF. The DNA for the CDR3 is TGTGCCAGCAGTCCCCGCGACAGGATCACCGGGGAGCTGTTTTTT. This rearrangement joins TRBV11-2 to TRBJ2-2, with D possibly being TRBD1 (6 bases). This CDR3 spans 15 amino acids. In germline, CDR1 is SGHAT, CDR2 FQNNGV. V lost 6 bases, J lost 4 bases, and 15 bases lay in between.

The genes are TRBV30 and TRBJ2-7, with D possibly being TRBD1 (5 bases). V lost 1 base, J lost 5 bases, and 6 bases lay in between. The CDR3 runs to 11 residues. Germline CDR1 and CDR2: GTSNPN and SVGIG (reference sequence). The CDR3 DNA follows: TGTGCCTGGAGTGAGGGGAACGAGCAGTACTTC. Amino acids: CAWSEGNEQYF. Full variable domain (missing parts from reference TRBV30 and TRBJ2-7): SQTIHQWPATLVQPVGSPLSLECTVEGTSNPNLYWYRQAAGRGLQLLFYSVGIGQISSEVPQNLSASRPQDRQFILSSKKLLLSDSGFYLCAWSEGNEQYFGPGTRLTVT.

The genes are TRBV6-1 and TRBJ2-5, with D possibly being TRBD2 (6 bases). V dropped 5 bases and J dropped 7 bases, with 17 bases sitting between them. This CDR3 is built from 14 residues. Germline lookup yields CDR1 MNHNS and CDR2 SASEGT. CDR3 DNA sequence: TGTGCCAGCAGTCCCACGCTAGCGAAGGGGACCCAGTACTTC. Its protein product is CASSPTLAKGTQYF.

V usage is TRBV27 and J usage is TRBJ2-6; D is uncertain. Germline V gene sequence: CDR1 MNHEY, CDR2 SMNVEV (reference sequence). The CDR3 extends over 17 amino acids. V was pared by 5 bases and J by 0 bases, with 14 bases between. CDR3 in DNA: TGTGCCAGCAGTACCTCAGACGGGTACTCTGGGGCCAACGTCCTGACTTTC. Its protein product is CASSTSDGYSGANVLTF.

The chain couples TRBV27 to TRBJ2-2, with 8 positions matching TRBD1. V gave up 2 bases and J gave up 5 bases; unmatched junction bases: 7. The CDR3 spans 16 residues. CDR1 is MNHEY and CDR2 is SMNVEV in the germline V gene (reference sequence). This CDR3 is CASSLQGALVTGELFF. The CDR3 region has the DNA TGTGCCAGCAGTTTACAGGGGGCGCTAGTAACCGGGGAGCTGTTTTTT.

V and J are TRBV29-1 and TRBJ2-6; no definite D call. Trimming shortened V by 4 bases and J by 3 bases, and 13 bases separated the two germline ends. The length of the CDR3 is 15 residues. The germline CDR1 and CDR2 sequences are SQVTM and ANQGSEA. The CDR3 loop reads CSVVVVVHGANVLTF. The CDR3 DNA reads as TGCAGCGTTGTTGTCGTAGTACATGGGGCCAACGTCCTGACTTTC.

This clone was picked up one time. The rearrangement joins TRBV7-8 to TRBJ1-5; D unresolved. V lost 6 bases, J lost 7 bases, and 13 bases lay in between. The CDR3 is 13 residues long. The germline gives CDR1 SGHVS, CDR2 FQNEAQ. CDR3 nucleotide sequence: TGTGCCAGCAGATTTGACCTGGGACAGCCCCAGCATTTT. It yields the protein CASRFDLGQPQHF.

The CDR3 nucleotides are TGTGCCACCAGGACAGGGATAAAAGAGACCCAGTACTTC. This encodes CATRTGIKETQYF. The gene calls are TRBV2 and TRBJ2-5, with 8 bases fitting TRBD1. The length of the CDR3 is 13 residues. V gave up 10 bases and J gave up 3 bases; unmatched junction bases: 7. CDR1 and CDR2 (germline): SNHLY, FYNNEI.

V is TRBV9 and J is TRBJ2-7; 9 bases line up with TRBD1. Per the germline V gene, CDR1 is SGDLS and CDR2 is YYNGEE. Trimming cost V 4 bases and J 6 bases; bases outside gene matches: 8. The CDR3 has 14 amino acids. CDR3 amino acids: CASSLGGTGTEQYF. CDR3 sequence (DNA): TGTGCCAGCAGCCTAGGGGGGACAGGGACCGAGCAGTACTTC.

This clone turned up a few times. The chain's CDR3 is CASGFGGANYGYTF. The CDR3 coding sequence is TGTGCTAGTGGTTTTGGGGGGGCGAACTATGGCTACACCTTC. This sequence joins TRBV12-5 and TRBJ1-2, with D perhaps TRBD1 (6 bases). V was pared by 3 bases and J by 2 bases, with 10 bases between. The CDR3 loop spans 14 amino acids. The germline V gene has CDR1 LGHNT and CDR2 FRNRAP.

This clone was seen a single time. The genes are TRBV29-1 and TRBJ2-1, with 9 bases aligning to TRBD1. CDR1 and CDR2 from the germline V gene are SQVTM and ANQGSEA. V was pared by 5 bases and J by 6 bases, with 2 bases of the junction left unmatched. This CDR3 is 12 amino acids long. The DNA for the CDR3 is TGCAGCGTTCGGACAGGGGCCAATGAGCAGTTCTTC. Protein: CSVRTGANEQFF.

The V gene is TRBV5-5, the J gene TRBJ1-5; D remains unclear. V was clipped by 4 bases and J by 0 bases, with 11 bases between them. The V gene's germline CDR1 is SGHKS and CDR2 YYEKEE (reference sequence). CDR3 size: 15 residues. CDR3 DNA: TGTGCCAGCAGCCCGGGTAGTAATAGCAATCAGCCCCAGCATTTT. Translation: CASSPGSNSNQPQHF.

This clone was picked up a small number of times. The chain is built from TRBV11-3 and TRBJ2-5, with TRBD2 matching over 10 bases. Germline trimming cut 5 bases from V and 4 bases from J; bases unmatched to any gene: 7. This CDR3 contains 15 residues. Per germline, CDR1 SGHNT and CDR2 YENEEA. The CDR3 is CASSHGSGGAETQYF. The CDR3 nucleotides are TGTGCCAGCAGCCATGGCAGCGGGGGGGCAGAGACCCAGTACTTC.